The source of this TCR beta chain is a study of vaccination effects on CD4 cells after COVID-19. Study as a whole: Post-vaccine sampling took place a median of 72 days after the second dose. Some 2 million PBMC were placed in each well, which was supplemented with approximately 9.7 IU/ml IL-2 and approximately 9.2 ug/ml peptides. Notes on the study in general: After vaccination, at late timepoints, clones induced by infection and by vaccine contracted markedly.

Subsequent to approximately 11 days of culture, CD4+ T cells were isolated. Of the BNT162b2 and mRNA-1273 vaccines, participants received two doses of one or the other. Each culture had half its medium swapped for IL-2 medium on days 3 and 7. Generated by immunoSEQ multiplex PCR, the TCRdb table keeps only in-frame clones and is missing some. The sample includes fewer than 35,000 clones, 74% of them seen just once. V lost 1 base to trimming and J lost 0 bases, with 3 bases between them. Germline loops: CDR1 SGHNT, CDR2 YENEEA. The CDR3 covers 14 residues. To note about this clone: What it recognizes is unknown.

Sequenced material: CD4+ T cells from PBMCs cultured without peptide, taken after COVID-19 vaccination. This TCR derives from a human donor who received a COVID-19 vaccine. The chain employs TRBV11-3 and TRBJ2-2; D call uncertain. CDR3 coding DNA: TGTGCCAGCAGCTTAGTTGCGAACACCGGGGAGCTGTTTTTT. Its protein product is CASSLVANTGELFF.